This TCR beta chain came from a study of T cell changes during pregnancy in multiple sclerosis. The protocol was immunoSEQ multiplex PCR, while the TCRdb copy is restricted to in-frame clones and leaves out a portion. The table records some 59,000 clones, roughly 93% of them present only once. CDR1 and CDR2 (germline): GTSNPN, SVGIG (reference sequence). V lost 2 bases and J 5 bases, leaving 15 bases between the germline ends. The CDR3 spans 15 residues. Here the sequenced sample was peripheral blood, taken in the second trimester of pregnancy. The rearrangement joins TRBV30 to TRBJ1-4; perhaps TRBD1 as D (6 bases). The receptor was isolated from a female donor with multiple sclerosis, enrolled in a pregnancy study. The CDR3 protein is CAWSRQLGGNEKLFF. In DNA form, the CDR3 reads TGTGCCTGGAGTAGACAACTAGGGGGAAATGAAAAACTGTTTTTT.